This T cell receptor (beta chain) comes out of a study of T-cell memory formation after mild COVID-19. Study results and caveats: Whether second-wave clones peaking at day 37 were SARS-CoV-2 specific went unconfirmed.

TCR alpha and TCR beta cDNA libraries carrying sample barcodes and UMIs were produced by 5'RACE using constant-segment primers. TCRdb re-called the 5' RACE reads with MiXCR, one entry per CDR3 protein. Of around 55,000 distinct CDR3 sequences listed, more than 8% are singletons. Trimming shortened V by 6 bases and J by 6 bases, and 12 bases separated the two germline ends. This CDR3 is 12 amino acids long. Looked up from germline, CDR1 is SNHLY and CDR2 is FYNNEI. This clonotype was detected many times. Its antigen is currently unknown. The chain uses TRBV2 and TRBJ2-7; D uncertain. The source is a man between 18 and 35 years old who had mild COVID-19 (a few samples of this study predate the infection). Cell type and time point are not known. Sequencing used PBMCs or a T cell subset sorted from them (not recorded which). DNA for the CDR3: TGTGCCAGCAGGGACCCCCGGTTCGAGCAGTACTTC. Its translation: CASRDPRFEQYF.